Shown below are 32 T cell receptor beta chains from a single sample sequenced in a study of T cell responses to AZD1222 COVID-19 vaccine. Method: immunoSEQ multiplex PCR; TCRdb's copy keeps in-frame clones and lacks some. The repertoire includes some 98,000 clones, 88% of them detected once, and about 16% sits in the top ten. The sample was peripheral blood, taken 28 days after the second AZD1222 dose. These receptors all stem from an adult who received the AZD1222 COVID-19 vaccine.

This rearrangement joins TRBV5-1 to TRBJ2-1; TRBD2 agrees at 8 bases. With 3 bases clipped from V and 1 base from J, the junction kept 9 bases outside the gene matches. CDR1 and CDR2 from the germline V gene are SGHRS and YFSETQ. This CDR3 spans 17 amino acids. The CDR3, as DNA: TGCGCCAGCAGCTCGGAGGGACTAGGGAGGTCCTACAATGAGCAGTTCTTC. This gives the protein CASSSEGLGRSYNEQFF.

The chain combines TRBV29-1 with TRBJ2-5, with TRBD2 matching 7 bases. The CDR3 covers 12 residues. Trimming at V came to 4 bases and at J to 4 bases, leaving 3 bases not matched to a gene. Germline V gives CDR1 SQVTM, CDR2 ANQGSEA. The DNA for the CDR3 is TGCAGCGTTGGGGCTAGCGGAGAGACCCAGTACTTC. This sequence encodes CSVGASGETQYF.

V and J are TRBV24-1 and TRBJ1-1; D remains unclear. The CDR3 covers 12 residues. The V and J ends lost 8 bases and 1 base respectively, with 7 bases between them. CDR1 is KGHDR and CDR2 is SFDVKD in the germline V gene. The CDR3: CATKGPNTEAFF. The CDR3 bases are TGTGCCACCAAAGGGCCGAACACTGAAGCTTTCTTT.

There are a few counts of this clone. The rearrangement joins TRBV5-4 to TRBJ2-3; maybe TRBD2 (6 bases). CDR1 SGHNT and CDR2 YYREEE come from the germline V gene (reference sequence). V was cut by 4 bases and J by 3 bases, with 12 bases left in between. The CDR3 has 14 amino acids. The CDR3, as DNA: TGTGCCAGCAGCCGTACGGGGGAGACAGATACGCAGTATTTT. Translation gives CASSRTGETDTQYF.

This chain links TRBV6-1 with TRBJ1-5; no definite D call. There are 13 residues in the CDR3. CDR1 and CDR2 from the germline V gene are MNHNS and SASEGT. V was cut by 0 bases and J by 5 bases, with 5 bases left in between. The CDR3 bases are TGTGCCAGCAGTGAAGCGTATCATCAGCCCCAGCATTTT. Translation: CASSEAYHQPQHF.

The chain links TRBV3-1 (or the pseudogene TRBV3-2) to TRBJ2-2, with D perhaps TRBD2 (6 bases). Germline V gene data show CDR1 as LGHDT and CDR2 as YNNKEL (reference sequence). The CDR3 spans 14 residues. Deletions cut 6 bases from V and 1 base from J, with 9 bases between. The CDR3 DNA reads as TGTGCCAGCAGTAGCGGAGAGAACACCGGGGAGCTGTTTTTT. This encodes CASSSGENTGELFF.

This clone has only one observation. The rearrangement links TRBV4-1 to TRBJ2-7, with 11 bases fitting TRBD2. V lost 3 bases to trimming and J lost 2 bases; unmatched junction nucleotides: 9. The CDR3 is 17 amino acids. Germline loops: CDR1 MGHRA, CDR2 YSYEKL. The CDR3 region has the DNA TGCGCCAGCAGCCACCCCCTAGCGACTAGCGGGACCTACGAGCAGTACTTC. This translates into CASSHPLATSGTYEQYF.

This clone occurred once. V gene TRBV28 combines with J gene TRBJ1-2; no reliable D call. This CDR3 region has 15 residues. V lost 7 bases and J 8 bases, leaving 23 bases between the germline ends. Per the germline V gene, CDR1 is MDHEN and CDR2 is SYDVKM. In DNA, the CDR3 is TGTGCCAGCATCGAAACCCCAGGCAGCTCGGGGGGCTACACCTTC. Residues: CASIETPGSSGGYTF.

The chain combines TRBV6-5 with TRBJ1-5; D might be TRBD1 (5 bases). This CDR3 is built from 14 residues. Germline V gene lookup returns CDR1 MNHEY and CDR2 SVGAGI. V lost 6 bases and J 1 base, leaving 10 bases between the germline ends. CDR3 sequence (DNA): TGTGCCAGCAGCCAGGGTGAGAGCAATCAGCCCCAGCATTTT. Its translation: CASSQGESNQPQHF.

The CDR3, as DNA: TGTGCCAGCAGCCAAGGCCGGGGGGGGGCTCACGAGCAGTACTTC. Protein product: CASSQGRGGAHEQYF. The chain has TRBV14 and TRBJ2-7, with TRBD2 matching over 8 bases. CDR3 size: 15 residues. Germline-derived CDR1 and CDR2 are SGHDN and FVKESK. J lost 5 bases, V lost 1 base, and 7 bases had no gene match.

This chain joins TRBV19 and TRBJ2-5; 7 bases match TRBD2. Germline V gene lookup returns CDR1 LNHDA and CDR2 SQIVND (reference sequence). Germline trimming cut 4 bases from V and 4 bases from J; bases unmatched to any gene: 12. The CDR3 covers 16 residues. CDR3 in amino acids: CASSRRQGGRSETQYF. Here the CDR3 DNA reads TGTGCCAGTAGTAGAAGGCAGGGAGGGAGGTCAGAGACCCAGTACTTC.

The chain joins TRBV4-2 to TRBJ2-7, with 9 bases that match TRBD1. This CDR3 comprises 17 residues. V lost 0 bases, J lost 5 bases, and 11 bases stayed unmatched. Germline V gives CDR1 LGHNA, CDR2 YNFKEQ. The CDR3 loop is CASSQDPPGQGSDEQYF. The CDR3, as DNA: TGTGCCAGCAGCCAAGACCCACCGGGACAGGGTAGTGACGAGCAGTACTTC.

This clone has a handful of counts. The chain employs TRBV18 and TRBJ2-3; D is uncertain. The V and J ends lost 2 bases and 3 bases respectively, with 6 bases between them. CDR3 size: 13 residues. The germline CDR1 and CDR2 sequences are KGHSH and LQKENI. The CDR3 DNA is TGTGCCAGCTCACCAATCGGTACAGATACGCAGTATTTT. Its protein is CASSPIGTDTQYF.

V gene TRBV10-3 combines with J gene TRBJ2-5; the match to TRBD2 covers 7 bases. V trimming: 6 bases; J trimming: 0 bases; junction bases outside the gene matches: 1. The CDR3 runs to 13 residues. CDR1 and CDR2 from the germline V gene are ENHRY and SYGVKD. The CDR3 DNA reads as TGTGCCATCAGCCTAGCGGACCAAGAGACCCAGTACTTC. This gives the protein CAISLADQETQYF.

V is TRBV15 and J is TRBJ2-1; no reliable D call. The CDR3 contains 13 residues. The V end lost 1 base, the J end lost 9 bases, and 10 bases lay between the germline ends. Germline CDR1 reads LNHNV; CDR2 reads YYDKDF (reference sequence). This CDR3 reads CATSRVGVGEQFF. CDR3 in DNA: TGTGCCACCAGCAGAGTAGGTGTGGGTGAGCAGTTCTTC. Full variable domain (outside the CDR3, taken from reference TRBV15 and TRBJ2-1): DAMVIQNPRYQVTQFGKPVTLSCSQTLNHNVMYWYQQKSSQAPKLLFHYYDKDFNNEADTPDNFQSRRPNTSFCFLDIRSPGLGDTAMYLCATSRVGVGEQFFGPGTRLTVL.

The rearrangement links TRBV7-3 to TRBJ1-1, with no clear D. This CDR3 is 14 amino acids long. Trimming cost V 5 bases and J 6 bases, with 16 bases left between them. From germline, CDR1 is SGHTA and CDR2 FQGTGA. The DNA of the CDR3 is TGTGCCAGCAGCCATCCCGGGCCGCACGCTGAAGCTTTCTTT. This codes for CASSHPGPHAEAFF.

The genes are TRBV5-4 and TRBJ1-6; the match to TRBD1 covers 7 bases. The V gene end was trimmed by 0 bases and the J gene end by 7 bases; junction bases not matched to a gene: 1. Germline lookup yields CDR1 SGHNT and CDR2 YYREEE (reference sequence). The CDR3 covers 14 residues. The CDR3 loop is CASSLGRGNSPLHF. The CDR3 DNA follows: TGTGCCAGCAGCTTGGGCAGGGGGAATTCACCCCTCCACTTT.

This chain uses TRBV20-1 with TRBJ2-4; 7 bases map to TRBD1. This CDR3 contains 14 residues. CDR1 and CDR2 from the germline V gene are DFQATT and SNEGSKA (reference sequence). V dropped 3 bases and J dropped 5; count of bases not matched to a gene: 7. The DNA for the CDR3 is TGCAGTGCTAGTGACAGGGATAGCCAAAACATTCAGTACTTC. It codes for CSASDRDSQNIQYF.

J is TRBJ1-6 and V is TRBV30; 10 bases agree with TRBD1. There are 13 residues in the CDR3. V gave up 1 base and J gave up 9 bases; unmatched junction bases: 0. Germline-derived CDR1 and CDR2 are GTSNPN and SVGIG (reference sequence). As DNA, the CDR3 is TGTGCCTGGAGTGGGACAGGGGGTTCACCCCTCCACTTT. Translated, it gives CAWSGTGGSPLHF.

This clone appeared a single time. This rearrangement joins TRBV10-1 to TRBJ1-1; 7 bases are a match to TRBD1. Trimming took 3 bases from V and 3 from J; bases not matched to a gene: 4. CDR3 size: 14 residues. Germline V gene data show CDR1 as WNHNN and CDR2 as SYGVQD (reference sequence). This CDR3 reads CASSERQGDTEAFF. The DNA of the CDR3 is TGCGCCAGCAGTGAACGGCAGGGGGACACTGAAGCTTTCTTT.

The chain links TRBV28 to TRBJ1-2; 8 positions match TRBD1. The CDR3 covers 16 residues. The germline CDR1 and CDR2 sequences are MDHEN and SYDVKM. V shed 5 bases and J 5 bases; nucleotides not matched to a gene: 13. The CDR3 is CASSPPGETGVYGYTF. CDR3 coding DNA: TGTGCCAGCAGTCCACCCGGAGAGACAGGGGTTTATGGCTACACCTTC.

The chain combines TRBV10-3 with TRBJ1-2, with unresolved D. Looked up from germline, CDR1 is ENHRY and CDR2 is SYGVKD. V dropped 0 bases and J dropped 0 bases, with 8 bases sitting between them. This CDR3 contains 15 residues. The CDR3 bases are TGTGCCATCAGTGAGTCCCCAACACCTAACTATGGCTACACCTTC. Translating it yields CAISESPTPNYGYTF.

About this clone: At one end the junction does not follow the germline gene, possibly because of a read error. V and J are TRBV6-5 and TRBJ1-2, with TRBD1 matching 9 bases. There are 12 residues in the CDR3. CDR1 and CDR2 from the germline V gene are MNHEY and SVGAGI. The CDR3 region is CASRYTGGRASF. CDR3 sequence (DNA): TGTGCCAGCAGGTATACAGGGGGCAGAGCTTCCTTC.

The chain carries TRBV6-4 and TRBJ2-7; 7 bases line up with TRBD1. J lost 0 bases, V lost 10 bases, and 3 bases had no gene match. This CDR3 comprises 12 residues. Germline CDR1 MRHNA, CDR2 SNTAGT. CDR3 region: CATRDSSYEQYF. The DNA for the CDR3 is TGTGCCACCCGGGACAGCTCCTACGAGCAGTACTTC.

This chain links TRBV9 with TRBJ1-3, with a tentative D call TRBD1 (5 bases). Between the trimmed V and J ends, which lost 2 bases and 3 bases, there was a span of 9 bases. CDR3 length: 14 amino acids. Germline V gene lookup returns CDR1 SGDLS and CDR2 YYNGEE. DNA for the CDR3: TGTGCCAGCAGCGTGGGGGTTGATGGAAACACCATATATTTT. Protein: CASSVGVDGNTIYF.

The chain employs TRBV30 and TRBJ1-1; no definite D call. This CDR3 spans 11 amino acids. In germline, CDR1 is GTSNPN, CDR2 SVGIG (reference sequence). Trimming cost V 3 bases and J 13 bases, with 15 bases left between them. In DNA, the CDR3 is TGTGCCTGGAGCTCGGGCCTAGTTCTTTTCTTT. Translating gives CAWSSGLVLFF.

This rearrangement joins TRBV24-1 to TRBJ2-6; no clear D. Trimming stripped 7 bases from V and 0 bases from J, with 9 bases between. CDR3 length: 15 residues. Germline V CDR1 and CDR2: KGHDR, SFDVKD. CDR3 region: CATSEPGSGANVLTF. CDR3 nucleotide sequence: TGTGCCACCAGCGAGCCCGGCTCTGGGGCCAACGTCCTGACTTTC.

This clone was recorded a few times. The chain is built from TRBV2 and TRBJ1-3; D ambiguous. CDR1 is SNHLY and CDR2 is FYNNEI in the germline V gene. The CDR3 consists of 12 residues. V was cut by 6 bases and J by 4 bases, with 7 bases left in between. CDR3 in DNA: TGTGCCAGCAGGGTCGGAGGAAACACCATATATTTT. Translating it yields CASRVGGNTIYF.

This chain connects TRBV18 to TRBJ1-4, with a tentative D call TRBD1 (5 bases). CDR3 length: 14 amino acids. In germline, CDR1 is KGHSH, CDR2 LQKENI. Between the trimmed V and J ends, which lost 2 bases and 12 bases, there was a span of 16 bases. The CDR3 bases are TGTGCCAGCTCACCATCGGGGCGATTATTAGAACTGTTTTTT. This sequence encodes CASSPSGRLLELFF.

The J gene is TRBJ1-3, the V gene TRBV5-1, with a tentative D call TRBD1 (5 bases). V gave up 4 bases and J gave up 4 bases, with 12 bases separating them. Germline loops: CDR1 SGHRS, CDR2 YFSETQ. The CDR3 loop spans 14 amino acids. The CDR3 region is CASSPGTEGNTIYF. CDR3 coding DNA: TGCGCCAGCAGCCCCGGGACGGAGGGAAACACCATATATTTT.

The chain recombines TRBV5-1 with TRBJ2-3; 15 bases are shared with TRBD2. Germline V lookup: CDR1 SGHRS, CDR2 YFSETQ. CDR3 length equals 16 residues. V trimming: 3 bases; J trimming: 3 bases; junction bases outside the gene matches: 2. The chain's CDR3 is CASSSGTSGRTDTQYF. The CDR3 DNA sequence: TGCGCCAGCAGCTCGGGGACTAGCGGGAGGACAGATACGCAGTATTTT. Variable domain in full (rest from reference TRBV5-1 and TRBJ2-3): KAGVTQTPRYLIKTRGQQVTLSCSPISGHRSVSWYQQTPGQGLQFLFEYFSETQRNKGNFPGRFSGRQFSNSRSEMNVSTLELGDSALYLCASSSGTSGRTDTQYFGPGTRLTVL.

This chain uses TRBV27 with TRBJ2-7; D perhaps matches TRBD1 (5 bases). Trimming took off 4 bases at V and 4 bases at J, with 14 bases between the two ends. The length of the CDR3 is 14 residues. The germline V gene has CDR1 MNHEY and CDR2 SMNVEV (reference sequence). This chain's CDR3 is CASSYGSGFYEQYF. Here the CDR3 DNA reads TGTGCCAGCAGTTATGGTTCAGGGTTTTACGAGCAGTACTTC.